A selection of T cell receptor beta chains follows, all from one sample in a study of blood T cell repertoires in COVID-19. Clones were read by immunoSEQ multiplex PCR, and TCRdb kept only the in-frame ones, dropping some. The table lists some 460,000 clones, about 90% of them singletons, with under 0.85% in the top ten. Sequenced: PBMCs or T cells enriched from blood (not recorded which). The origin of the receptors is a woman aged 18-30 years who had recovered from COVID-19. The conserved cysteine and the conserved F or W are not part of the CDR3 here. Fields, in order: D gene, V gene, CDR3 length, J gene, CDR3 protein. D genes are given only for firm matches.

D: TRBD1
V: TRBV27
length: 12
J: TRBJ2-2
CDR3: ASSRGTGNGELF

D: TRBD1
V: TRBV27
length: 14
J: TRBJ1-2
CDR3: ASSLRTGGSHYGYT

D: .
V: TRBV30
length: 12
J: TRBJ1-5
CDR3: AWSVRYGGQPQH

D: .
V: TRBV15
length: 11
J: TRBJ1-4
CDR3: ATSRDSEEKLF

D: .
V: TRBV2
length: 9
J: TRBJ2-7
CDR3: ATTGPYEQY

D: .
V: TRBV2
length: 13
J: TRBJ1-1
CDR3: ASSGLTGYGTEAF

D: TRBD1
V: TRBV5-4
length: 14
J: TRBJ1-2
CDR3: ASSLGQGSLGYGYT

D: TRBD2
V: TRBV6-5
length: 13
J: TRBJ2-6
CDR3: ATKDGGAGANVLT

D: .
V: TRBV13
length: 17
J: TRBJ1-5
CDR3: ASSLEVIQEEWANQPQH

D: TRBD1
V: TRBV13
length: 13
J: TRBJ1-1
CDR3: ASRLLQGADTEAF

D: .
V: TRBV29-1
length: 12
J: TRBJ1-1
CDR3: SVAGGYSNTEAF

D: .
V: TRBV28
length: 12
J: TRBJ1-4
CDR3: ASSLGGASEKLF

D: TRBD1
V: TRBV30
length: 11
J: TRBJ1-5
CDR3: AFSTGGNQPQH

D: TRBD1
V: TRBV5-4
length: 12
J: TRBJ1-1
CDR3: ASSLQGGVTEAF

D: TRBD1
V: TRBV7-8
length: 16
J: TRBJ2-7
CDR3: ASSLGLSGTGNPYEQY

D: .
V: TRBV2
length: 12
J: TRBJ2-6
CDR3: ASVGVGGANVLT

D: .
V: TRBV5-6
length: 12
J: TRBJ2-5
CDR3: ASSSARGQETQY

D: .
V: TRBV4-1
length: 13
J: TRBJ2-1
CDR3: ASSQVAGWGDEQF

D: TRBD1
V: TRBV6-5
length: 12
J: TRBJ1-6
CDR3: ASSRDRVGTPLH

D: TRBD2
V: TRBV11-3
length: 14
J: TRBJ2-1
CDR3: ASSPRLAGPGNEQF

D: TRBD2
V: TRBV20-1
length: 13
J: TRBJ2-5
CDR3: SASDPAGGPETQY

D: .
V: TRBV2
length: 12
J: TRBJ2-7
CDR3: ASRPRTASYEQY

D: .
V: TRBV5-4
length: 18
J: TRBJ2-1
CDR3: ASSSVGTGLAERGEGEQF

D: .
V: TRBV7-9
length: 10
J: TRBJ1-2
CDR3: ASSPAGHGYT

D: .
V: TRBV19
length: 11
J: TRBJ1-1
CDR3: ASSIVMDSAAF

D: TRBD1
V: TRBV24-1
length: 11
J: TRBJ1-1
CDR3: ATSLTGGTEAF

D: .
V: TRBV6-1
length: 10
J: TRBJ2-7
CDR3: ASSEGDYEQY

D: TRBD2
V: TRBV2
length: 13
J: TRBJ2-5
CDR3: ASSEGLAGGETQY

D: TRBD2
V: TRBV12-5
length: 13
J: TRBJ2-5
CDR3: ASGLGGGGMETQY

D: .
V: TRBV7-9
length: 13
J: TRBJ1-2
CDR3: ASSPSGQLGYGYT

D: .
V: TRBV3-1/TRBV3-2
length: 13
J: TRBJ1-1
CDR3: ASSQEWTANTEAF

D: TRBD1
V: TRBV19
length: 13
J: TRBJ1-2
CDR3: ASSPGQAVNYGYT

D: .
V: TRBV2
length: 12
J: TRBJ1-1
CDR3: ASSEGVGSTEAF

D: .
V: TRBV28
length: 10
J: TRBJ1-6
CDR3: ASSSGNSPLH

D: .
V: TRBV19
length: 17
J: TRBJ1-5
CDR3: ASSLPELTSSYSNQPQH

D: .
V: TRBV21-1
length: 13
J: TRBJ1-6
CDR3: ASSTPAGIDSPLH

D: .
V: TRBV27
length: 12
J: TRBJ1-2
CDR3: ASQPLGLNYGYT

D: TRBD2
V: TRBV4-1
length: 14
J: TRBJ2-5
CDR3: ASSQTSGGAEETQY

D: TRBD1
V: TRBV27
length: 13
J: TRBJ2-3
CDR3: ASSSRGLIPDTQY

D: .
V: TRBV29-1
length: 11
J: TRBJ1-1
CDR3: SVGEGQGTEAF

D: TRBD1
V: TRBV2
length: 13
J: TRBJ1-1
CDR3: ASSSPGGMNTEAF

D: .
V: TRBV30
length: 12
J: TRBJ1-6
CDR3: AWSVSGEGTPLH

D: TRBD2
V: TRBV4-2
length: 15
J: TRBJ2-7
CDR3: ASSQGLTSGGGYEQY

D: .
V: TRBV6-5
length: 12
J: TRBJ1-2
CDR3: ASSNNRANYGYT

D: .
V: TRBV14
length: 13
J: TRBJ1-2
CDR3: ASSQEVDSLYGYT

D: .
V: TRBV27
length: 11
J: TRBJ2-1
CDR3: ATAPGTYNEQF

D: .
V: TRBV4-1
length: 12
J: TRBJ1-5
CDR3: ASSQTGDGQPQH

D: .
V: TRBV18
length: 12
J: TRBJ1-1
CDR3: ASSETGFSTEAF

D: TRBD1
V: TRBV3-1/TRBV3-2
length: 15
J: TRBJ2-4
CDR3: ASSHHALTGGGNIQY

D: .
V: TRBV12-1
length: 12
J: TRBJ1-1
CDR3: ASSFRGARGEAF

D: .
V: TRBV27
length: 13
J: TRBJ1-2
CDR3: ASSLYMGGPRGYT

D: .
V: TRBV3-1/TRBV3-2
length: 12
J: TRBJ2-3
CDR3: ASRKAGGTDTQY

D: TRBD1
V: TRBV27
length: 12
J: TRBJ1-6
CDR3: ASSSDREHSPLH

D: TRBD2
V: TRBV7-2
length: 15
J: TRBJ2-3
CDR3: ASSLEPSGGSTDTQY

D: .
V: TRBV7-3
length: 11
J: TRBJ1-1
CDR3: ASSPQVNTEAF

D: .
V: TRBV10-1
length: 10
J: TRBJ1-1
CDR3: ASRGGKGPAF

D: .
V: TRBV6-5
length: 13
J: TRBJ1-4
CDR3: ASRATGVRDEKLF